One sample yielded the 20 T cell receptor beta chains listed below, sequenced in a study of blood T cell repertoires in COVID-19. Method: immunoSEQ multiplex PCR; TCRdb's copy keeps in-frame clones and lacks some. Of about 250,000 clones listed, 80% to 90% were seen once; the top ten hold approximately 1.3%. The source material was peripheral blood. The receptors here all came from a man older than 75 with acute or convalescent COVID-19.

Here the CDR3 DNA reads TGTGCCAGCAGTGCGGAGCGGGGGCAGGATACGCAGTATTTT. This sequence encodes CASSAERGQDTQYF. V is TRBV2 and J is TRBJ2-3, with 8 bases fitting TRBD2. The CDR3 totals 14 residues. Germline CDR1 reads SNHLY; CDR2 reads FYNNEI. Trimming removed 4 bases from V and 6 bases from J; junction bases left unmatched: 6. The full variable domain, completed using reference TRBV2 and TRBJ2-3, is EPEVTQTPSHQVTQMGQEVILRCVPISNHLYFYWYRQILGQKVEFLVSFYNNEISEKSEIFDDQFSVERPDGSNFTLKIRSTKLEDSAMYFCASSAERGQDTQYFGPGTRLTVL.

This clone is a singleton in its sample. The CDR3 region has the DNA TGTGCCAGCAGCCCGGCGGGTCCGAGCTCCTACGAGCAGTACTTC. Encoded protein: CASSPAGPSSYEQYF. V gene TRBV7-8 combines with J gene TRBJ2-7; D perhaps matches TRBD2 (5 bases). V shed 5 bases and J shed 0 bases, with 14 bases lying between them. Germline V gene lookup returns CDR1 SGHVS and CDR2 FQNEAQ. CDR3 length: 15 residues.

V and J are TRBV5-4 and TRBJ2-7; 9 bases map to TRBD2. Germline V gene sequence: CDR1 SGHNT, CDR2 YYREEE (reference sequence). The ends lost 0 bases at V and 10 bases at J; junction bases unmatched: 5. CDR3 length: 13 residues. CDR3 nucleotide sequence: TGTGCCAGCAGCTTGGAGCGCGGGAGGGCCCAGTACTTC. As protein: CASSLERGRAQYF.

The chain has TRBV6-2 or TRBV6-3 and TRBJ1-2; TRBD1 is a possible D gene (5 bases). Looked up from germline, CDR1 is MNHEY and CDR2 is SVGEGT. The CDR3 sequence is 16 residues long. The ends were cut back, 0 bases at V and 8 bases at J, with 19 bases in the middle. The CDR3 loop reads CASSYSNTQRGGGYTF. CDR3 nucleotides: TGTGCCAGCAGTTACTCGAACACCCAGCGGGGCGGAGGCTACACCTTC.

This clone was found a few times. V usage is TRBV20-1 and J usage is TRBJ2-7; perhaps TRBD2 as D (5 bases). Trimming pared 5 bases from V and 4 bases from J, leaving 9 bases between. CDR3 size: 11 residues. The V gene's germline CDR1 is DFQATT and CDR2 SNEGSKA (reference sequence). The CDR3: CSALRGYEQYF. The CDR3 region has the DNA TGCAGTGCTCTTCGGGGTTACGAGCAGTACTTC.

The rearrangement joins TRBV11-3 to TRBJ2-3, with TRBD2 matching over 7 bases. Germline CDR1 reads SGHNT; CDR2 reads YENEEA. The CDR3 spans 15 residues. The J segment lost 2 bases and the V segment lost 4 bases, leaving 6 bases of the junction unmatched. In DNA, the CDR3 is TGTGCCAGCAGCTCGGGAGCGGGACTCACAGATACGCAGTATTTT. It yields the protein CASSSGAGLTDTQYF. The variable domain in full, completed from reference TRBV11-3 and TRBJ2-3, reads EAGVVQSPRYKIIEKKQPVAFWCNPISGHNTLYWYLQNLGQGPELLIRYENEEAVDDSQLPKDRFSAERLKGVDSTLKIQPAELGDSAVYLCASSSGAGLTDTQYFGPGTRLTVL.

As to this clone: Other nucleotide sequences from this sample produce the same CDR3. The rearrangement uses TRBV19 and TRBJ2-7; D remains unclear. The CDR3 covers 13 residues. Trimming removed 4 bases from V and 0 bases from J, with 7 bases in between. Looked up from germline, CDR1 is LNHDA and CDR2 is SQIVND (reference sequence). The CDR3 nucleotides are TGTGCCAGTAGTAGAACGAGCTCCTACGAGCAGTACTTC. It translates to CASSRTSSYEQYF.

The table lists this clone with a few counts. The rearrangement links TRBV6-2 or TRBV6-3 to TRBJ1-5; TRBD1 matches 11 bases. Germline values: CDR1 MNHEY, CDR2 SVGEGT. The CDR3 consists of 16 residues. V lost 5 bases, J lost 6 bases, and 9 bases stayed unmatched. In DNA form, the CDR3 reads TGTGCCAGCAGTGGGCGGACAGGGGGCTCAGGTCAGCCCCAGCATTTT. Amino acids: CASSGRTGGSGQPQHF.

The V call is TRBV5-1, the J call TRBJ1-5; maybe TRBD1 (6 bases). V shed 0 bases and J shed 6 bases, with 13 bases lying between them. There are 15 residues in the CDR3. From germline, CDR1 is SGHRS and CDR2 YFSETQ. In DNA form, the CDR3 reads TGCGCCAGCAGCTTGGTCCCAGGGGACCGTCAGCCCCAGCATTTT. As protein: CASSLVPGDRQPQHF. The variable domain in full, with the rest retrieved from reference TRBV5-1 and TRBJ1-5, is KAGVTQTPRYLIKTRGQQVTLSCSPISGHRSVSWYQQTPGQGLQFLFEYFSETQRNKGNFPGRFSGRQFSNSRSEMNVSTLELGDSALYLCASSLVPGDRQPQHFGDGTRLSIL.

J is TRBJ2-6 and V is TRBV9; D not certain. Germline CDR1 reads SGDLS; CDR2 reads YYNGEE. V lost 5 bases, J lost 0 bases, and 15 bases lay in between. The CDR3 covers 17 residues. Here the CDR3 reads CASSPVTPFSGANVLTF. In DNA form, the CDR3 reads TGTGCCAGCAGTCCAGTAACCCCCTTCTCTGGGGCCAACGTCCTGACTTTC. Variable domain in full (rest from reference TRBV9 and TRBJ2-6): DSGVTQTPKHLITATGQRVTLRCSPRSGDLSVYWYQQSLDQGLQFLIQYYNGEERAKGNILERFSAQQFPDLHSELNLSSLELGDSALYFCASSPVTPFSGANVLTFGAGSRLTVL.

The chain joins TRBV19 to TRBJ1-5; D is unresolved. The V and J ends lost 3 bases and 4 bases respectively, with 13 bases between them. CDR3 length equals 15 residues. The germline gives CDR1 LNHDA, CDR2 SQIVND (reference sequence). The CDR3 bases are TGTGCCAGTAGTATTGCGACAAAAGGAAATCAGCCCCAGCATTTT. Its translation is CASSIATKGNQPQHF.

This clone was picked up a small number of times. DNA of the CDR3: TGTGCCATCAGTGAAGCGGGACACCTCTATGGCTACACCTTC. It encodes CAISEAGHLYGYTF. The rearrangement joins TRBV10-3 to TRBJ1-2; a possible D gene is TRBD1 (6 bases). The length of the CDR3 is 14 residues. Germline V lookup: CDR1 ENHRY, CDR2 SYGVKD. V shed 3 bases and J shed 4 bases, with 12 bases lying between them.

The chain has TRBV4-1 and TRBJ1-4; 7 bases fit TRBD1. Germline loops: CDR1 MGHRA, CDR2 YSYEKL. The J segment lost 4 bases and the V segment lost 4 bases, leaving 6 bases of the junction unmatched. The CDR3 sequence is 15 residues long. The CDR3 region is CASSRTGGNNEKLFF. Here the CDR3 DNA reads TGCGCCAGCAGCCGGACAGGAGGGAATAATGAAAAACTGTTTTTT.

This clone was detected once. The V and J genes are TRBV2 and TRBJ2-7, with D possibly matching TRBD1 (6 bases). Germline-derived CDR1 and CDR2 are SNHLY and FYNNEI. The length of the CDR3 is 13 residues. V lost 6 bases and J 3 bases, leaving 12 bases between the germline ends. This chain's CDR3 is CASRWDKRYEQYF. The CDR3 region has the DNA TGTGCCAGCAGGTGGGACAAGCGCTACGAGCAGTACTTC.

This clone has a single count. This chain joins TRBV5-4 and TRBJ2-5, with 9 bases aligning to TRBD1. This CDR3 is built from 16 residues. Germline lookup yields CDR1 SGHNT and CDR2 YYREEE (reference sequence). With V trimmed by 3 bases and J by 5 bases, 11 bases remained unmatched. The CDR3 sequence: CASSSLEQGAWETQYF. Here the CDR3 DNA reads TGTGCCAGCAGCTCCTTAGAACAGGGGGCGTGGGAGACCCAGTACTTC.

This clone appeared once. The chain employs TRBV5-5 and TRBJ1-4, with D unresolved. The CDR3 runs to 14 residues. V was pared by 4 bases and J by 9 bases, with 16 bases between. CDR1 and CDR2 (germline): SGHKS, YYEKEE (reference sequence). DNA for the CDR3: TGTGCCAGCAGCACCCTCGGGGAGTCCCAAAAACTGTTTTTT. This gives the protein CASSTLGESQKLFF.

V and J are TRBV6-2 or TRBV6-3 and TRBJ2-5, with 13 bases aligning to TRBD2. Germline V gene lookup returns CDR1 MNHEY and CDR2 SVGEGT. CDR3 length equals 18 residues. V was clipped by 3 bases and J by 4 bases; unmatched bases: 11. The CDR3 region has the DNA TGTGCCAGCAGTTATCCGGGACTAGCGGGAACCCCGGGAGAGACCCAGTACTTC. Protein sequence: CASSYPGLAGTPGETQYF.

The chain couples TRBV29-1 to TRBJ2-3, with 7 bases matching TRBD1. Germline V gene sequence: CDR1 SQVTM, CDR2 ANQGSEA. The CDR3 sequence is 15 residues long. J gave up 3 bases and V 0 bases, and 6 bases lay outside the gene matches. The CDR3 sequence is CSVEDFRGKTDTQYF. In nucleotides, the CDR3 is TGCAGCGTTGAAGACTTCAGGGGGAAGACAGATACGCAGTATTTT.

CDR3: CASSEQGYTQYF. In DNA form, the CDR3 reads TGTGCCAGCAGCGAACAGGGATATACGCAGTATTTT. The genes are TRBV7-2 and TRBJ2-3; TRBD1 might be the D (6 bases). This CDR3 has 12 residues. The germline gives CDR1 SGHTA, CDR2 FQGNSA. The germline V and J ends were trimmed by 5 bases and 7 bases, with 10 bases remaining between them.

The chain joins TRBV5-8 to TRBJ2-1; 9 bases line up with TRBD1. The CDR3 is 17 amino acids. V gave up 4 bases and J gave up 1 base; unmatched junction bases: 9. Looked up from germline, CDR1 is SGHTS and CDR2 is YDEGEE. The CDR3 nucleotides read TGTGCCAGCAGCCGACAGGGGGGGATGGGTTCCTACAATGAGCAGTTCTTC. Protein product: CASSRQGGMGSYNEQFF.